The rows below give T cell receptor beta chains drawn from one sample of a study of CD8 T cells in Susac syndrome. TCRdb called the immunoSEQ multiplex PCR reads again in MiXCR, with one record for every CDR3 protein. The sample yields about 150,000 distinct CDR3 sequences, roughly nine tenths seen once. Sequenced sample: CD4+ T cells from PBMCs. The receptors here all came from a human donor in good health. The CDR3 runs from the conserved cysteine through the conserved F or W. The D gene is left open where the match is weak.

TRBJ2-5 TRBV6-5 TRBD2 CASNGGTNQETQYF TGTGCCAGCAACGGGGGGACTAATCAAGAGACCCAGTACTTC
TRBJ2-2 TRBV18 . CASSPPGTDLTGELFF TGTGCCAGCTCACCACCGGGCACAGACCTCACCGGGGAGCTGTTTTTT
TRBJ2-2 TRBV28 TRBD2 CASQWGLAGGGGELFF TGTGCCAGTCAGTGGGGACTAGCGGGAGGAGGCGGGGAGCTGTTTTTT
TRBJ1-2 TRBV3-1 . CASSQGRPMGYTF TGTGCCAGCAGCCAAGGACGGCCTATGGGCTACACCTTC
TRBJ2-3 TRBV7-2 . CASSPDYYTDTQYF TGTGCCAGCAGCCCGGACTACTACACAGATACGCAGTATTTT
TRBJ2-5 TRBV7-7 . CASSPGGGWETQYF TGTGCTAGCAGCCCCGGTGGGGGATGGGAGACCCAGTACTTC
TRBJ1-3 TRBV7-2 . CASSNRTGNTIYF TGTGCCAGCAGCAACCGGACAGGAAACACCATATATTTT
TRBJ2-5 TRBV20-1 . CSAPPWEQETQYF TGCAGTGCTCCCCCTTGGGAACAAGAGACCCAGTACTTC
TRBJ1-6 TRBV6-6 . CASNYNSPLHF TGTGCCAGCAACTATAATTCACCCCTCCACTTT
TRBJ1-4 TRBV20-1 . CSARVQAANEKLFF TGCAGTGCTAGAGTGCAGGCCGCTAATGAAAAACTGTTTTTT
TRBJ2-7 TRBV18 TRBD2 CASSPPRLAASYEQYF TGTGCCAGCTCACCACCGCGCCTAGCGGCTTCCTACGAGCAGTACTTC
TRBJ1-1 TRBV3-1 . CASSQVRGLAFF TGTGCCAGCAGCCAAGTACGGGGGCTGGCTTTCTTT
TRBJ2-7 TRBV20-1 . CSARKRSLSYEQYF TGCAGTGCTCGAAAGCGGTCTCTCTCCTACGAGCAGTACTTC
TRBJ2-6 TRBV7-2 TRBD1 CASSSKTGSPGANVLTF TGTGCCAGCAGCTCAAAGACAGGGTCCCCTGGGGCCAACGTCCTGACTTTC
TRBJ2-7 TRBV20-1 TRBD2 CSARGLKDGTSGIIPYEQYF TGCAGTGCTAGAGGGTTGAAGGATGGGACTAGCGGCATTATACCCTACGAGCAGTACTTC
TRBJ1-2 TRBV7-2 TRBD1 CASSPMDRDLYQIGYTF TGTGCCAGCAGCCCCATGGACAGGGACCTTTATCAAATCGGCTACACCTTC
TRBJ1-2 TRBV29-1 . CSVEAIMTGGYTF TGCAGCGTTGAAGCCATTATGACAGGAGGCTACACCTTC
TRBJ1-5 TRBV2 . CATSQGGDQPQHF TGTGCCACCAGTCAGGGAGGGGACCAGCCCCAGCATTTT
TRBJ2-2 TRBV29-1 . CSVGWQGENGELFF TGCAGCGTTGGGTGGCAGGGCGAGAACGGGGAGCTGTTTTTT
TRBJ2-3 TRBV12-3/TRBV12-4 . CASSSTDWGAPDTQYF TGTGCCAGCAGTTCCACGGACTGGGGGGCGCCAGATACGCAGTATTTT